The entry below describes one T cell receptor beta chain. Its antigen is not known. The germline V gene has CDR1 SNHLY and CDR2 FYNNEI. The CDR3 length is 14 residues. Trimming removed 8 bases at V and 0 bases at J, with 13 bases between. This PCR relied on a set of 60 Vbeta primers and 13 Jbeta primers. Libraries were prepared by immunoSEQ multiplex PCR; TCRdb keeps only in-frame clonotypes and omits some of them. The sample table sets out 90,000 to 100,000 clones. The data originate from a study of cytomegalovirus exposure and HLA in healthy donors. Study observations and caveats: Donor immune exposure was known only as CMV serostatus.

The specimen sequenced was PBMCs. The receptor comes from a woman in her twenties or thirties in good health and CMV-seronegative. The V gene is TRBV2, the J gene TRBJ2-5, with D perhaps matching TRBD2 (6 bases). CDR3: CASAGRPNQETQYF. The CDR3 region has the DNA TGTGCCAGCGCCGGGAGACCCAACCAAGAGACCCAGTACTTC. The full variable domain, with the rest looked up from reference TRBV2 and TRBJ2-5, is EPEVTQTPSHQVTQMGQEVILRCVPISNHLYFYWYRQILGQKVEFLVSFYNNEISEKSEIFDDQFSVERPDGSNFTLKIRSTKLEDSAMYFCASAGRPNQETQYFGPGTRLLVL.